A selection of T cell receptor beta chains follows, all from one sample in a study of neoadjuvant nivolumab and ipilimumab in lung cancer. This table comes from immunoSEQ multiplex PCR, and its TCRdb copy is limited to in-frame clones, with some not included. The data show about 30,000 clones, with 83% seen just once and 4% to 6% held by the top ten. Sequences were derived from tumor tissue, sampled after neoadjuvant nivolumab, alone or with ipilimumab, at or shortly before surgery. The origin of the receptors is an adult with non-small cell lung cancer. Each CDR3 is given without its conserved first and last residue. The order of the fields is CDR3 protein, J gene, D gene, V gene. A D gene is named only where the DNA matches it firmly.

CDR3: ASSWGQGLSNQPQH
J: TRBJ1-5
D: TRBD1
V: TRBV5-6

CDR3: ASRDTRWNYGYT
J: TRBJ1-2
D: -
V: TRBV5-4

CDR3: ATSRQGTQPQH
J: TRBJ1-5
D: -
V: TRBV15

CDR3: ASSGGPINEQF
J: TRBJ2-1
D: -
V: TRBV28

CDR3: ASSPVGTDYGYT
J: TRBJ1-2
D: TRBD1
V: TRBV5-1

CDR3: SVELQFFQETQY
J: TRBJ2-5
D: -
V: TRBV29-1

CDR3: ASSYSKGTGELF
J: TRBJ2-2
D: -
V: TRBV6-6

CDR3: ASTLLAGGTDTQY
J: TRBJ2-3
D: TRBD2
V: TRBV7-9

CDR3: ASSESVIREQY
J: TRBJ2-7
D: -
V: TRBV6-1

CDR3: ASSSGGSQTEAF
J: TRBJ1-1
D: TRBD1
V: TRBV5-4

CDR3: ASRATVNTEAF
J: TRBJ1-1
D: -
V: TRBV4-3

CDR3: AWSVQGAGELF
J: TRBJ2-2
D: TRBD1
V: TRBV30

CDR3: ASNRGQGEKLF
J: TRBJ1-4
D: TRBD1
V: TRBV5-6

CDR3: SARRGAF
J: TRBJ1-1
D: -
V: TRBV20-1

CDR3: ASYRETGNTIY
J: TRBJ1-3
D: -
V: TRBV28

CDR3: ASSLVVRDGEQF
J: TRBJ2-1
D: -
V: TRBV5-1

CDR3: ASSLDASGMSYEQY
J: TRBJ2-7
D: -
V: TRBV4-2

CDR3: ASSPRGSGDGELF
J: TRBJ2-2
D: -
V: TRBV18

CDR3: ASSGQGDNSPLH
J: TRBJ1-6
D: TRBD1
V: TRBV7-9

CDR3: ASSYSGGQNGYT
J: TRBJ1-2
D: -
V: TRBV6-5

CDR3: ASSLEGPYGYT
J: TRBJ1-2
D: -
V: TRBV28

CDR3: ASSWDRQNTDTQY
J: TRBJ2-3
D: TRBD1
V: TRBV5-1

CDR3: SVEDPSPDGNYGYT
J: TRBJ1-2
D: -
V: TRBV29-1

CDR3: ASSPGAAGVYGYT
J: TRBJ1-2
D: -
V: TRBV18

CDR3: ASSQVRGQGRGYT
J: TRBJ1-2
D: TRBD1
V: TRBV4-3

CDR3: ASGATGYGYT
J: TRBJ1-2
D: -
V: TRBV6-5

CDR3: ASSLVRADNEQF
J: TRBJ2-1
D: -
V: TRBV5-1

CDR3: ASRLQKQGPRRGETQY
J: TRBJ2-5
D: -
V: TRBV11-3

CDR3: SLRGAGVSTDTQY
J: TRBJ2-3
D: TRBD2
V: TRBV29-1

CDR3: ASSRGSGGYEQY
J: TRBJ2-7
D: -
V: TRBV6-5

CDR3: ASSLPDRANTIY
J: TRBJ1-3
D: TRBD1
V: TRBV5-6

CDR3: ASRPGTGGLDTQY
J: TRBJ2-3
D: TRBD1
V: TRBV6-5

CDR3: ASSEQGPEYGYT
J: TRBJ1-2
D: -
V: TRBV2

CDR3: ASSVRGVTGGTEAF
J: TRBJ1-1
D: TRBD1
V: TRBV4-2

CDR3: SVDFGQGGGSPLH
J: TRBJ1-6
D: TRBD1
V: TRBV29-1

CDR3: ASSPTVNTEAF
J: TRBJ1-1
D: -
V: TRBV11-2

CDR3: ASSSPPTSEAF
J: TRBJ1-1
D: -
V: TRBV6-6

CDR3: APGGFGEKLF
J: TRBJ1-4
D: -
V: TRBV10-1

CDR3: ASSWDRGQPQH
J: TRBJ1-5
D: TRBD1
V: TRBV7-8

CDR3: ASSLTGLAGQETQY
J: TRBJ2-5
D: TRBD2
V: TRBV27

CDR3: ASSWTGSYEQY
J: TRBJ2-7
D: TRBD1
V: TRBV5-4

CDR3: ASSPTGTGGGYT
J: TRBJ1-2
D: TRBD1
V: TRBV7-6

CDR3: ATSRDIGIASNQPQH
J: TRBJ1-5
D: -
V: TRBV15

CDR3: ASSLGAGLGTDTQY
J: TRBJ2-3
D: TRBD2
V: TRBV5-1

CDR3: ASSQLLAGELFDTGELF
J: TRBJ2-2
D: TRBD2
V: TRBV11-3

CDR3: AISESGVEAPTYEQY
J: TRBJ2-7
D: -
V: TRBV10-3

CDR3: ASSRLGGAEAF
J: TRBJ1-1
D: -
V: TRBV11-1

CDR3: ASSLNTGGGANVLT
J: TRBJ2-6
D: -
V: TRBV5-1

CDR3: ASSEDTHSYEQY
J: TRBJ2-7
D: -
V: TRBV6-1

CDR3: ASTPTGGQTEAF
J: TRBJ1-1
D: TRBD1
V: TRBV7-6

CDR3: AISELLGNQPQH
J: TRBJ1-5
D: -
V: TRBV10-3

CDR3: ASSFGLGQGNYNEQF
J: TRBJ2-1
D: -
V: TRBV5-8

CDR3: ASSRGEGHSYEQY
J: TRBJ2-7
D: TRBD2
V: TRBV28

CDR3: ASSFGLGETQY
J: TRBJ2-5
D: TRBD2
V: TRBV7-2

CDR3: ASSQDYQGLETQY
J: TRBJ2-5
D: -
V: TRBV4-1